The rows below give T cell receptor beta chains drawn from one sample of a study of Graves' ophthalmopathy and Graves' hyperthyroidism. TCRdb called the multiplex PCR reads again in MiXCR, with one record for every CDR3 protein. The table shows under 250,000 distinct CDR3 sequences, with 20% to 25% occurring only once. Sequenced material: peripheral blood. The source of these receptors is a woman aged 45 to 65 with Graves' ophthalmopathy. CDR3s include the opening cysteine and the closing phenylalanine or tryptophan. Each record gives: V gene, clone size, J gene, D gene, CDR3 DNA, CDR3 protein. D genes are given only for firm matches. Some rows mark clone size as missing; the rest say once, few, many or name a class of expanded clone.

V: TRBV6-2/TRBV6-3; size: -; J: TRBJ1-2; D: -; DNA: TGTGCCAGCAGTTACGCAGGGGACCCCTATGGCTACACCTTC; CDR3: CASSYAGDPYGYTF
V: TRBV5-1; size: many; J: TRBJ2-7; D: TRBD2; DNA: TGCGCCAGCAGCCCCTTAACGGGGACTAGCTTCGACGAGCAGTACTTC; CDR3: CASSPLTGTSFDEQYF
V: TRBV10-3; size: many; J: TRBJ2-5; D: TRBD1; DNA: TGTGCCATCAGTCAGGGACAGGGGCATGTCTTC; CDR3: CAISQGQGHVF
V: TRBV27; size: many; J: TRBJ1-6; D: TRBD1; DNA: TGTGCCAGCAGTTTAGTGGGACAGGGAAGGACACCCCTCCACTTT; CDR3: CASSLVGQGRTPLHF
V: TRBV29-1; size: few; J: TRBJ2-5; D: -; DNA: TGCAGCGGAACTAGGGGGGGGGGCCCCCAGTACTTC; CDR3: CSGTRGGGPQYF
V: TRBV29-1; size: many; J: TRBJ2-5; D: -; DNA: TGCAGCGTTGAGGGCGCGGGTGAGACCCAGTACTTC; CDR3: CSVEGAGETQYF
V: TRBV19; size: many; J: TRBJ2-7; D: TRBD2; DNA: TGTGCCAGTAGCCGATCTGGGACGGGAGGTAACTACGAGCAGTACTTC; CDR3: CASSRSGTGGNYEQYF
V: TRBV20-1; size: many; J: TRBJ1-6; D: -; DNA: TGCAGTGCTAGAGATAGGGGAGGATGGAATTCACCCCTCCACTTT; CDR3: CSARDRGGWNSPLHF
V: TRBV10-3; size: many; J: TRBJ2-7; D: -; DNA: TGTGCCATCAGTGAGTCCGGAGGAGTTAACGAGCAGTACTTC; CDR3: CAISESGGVNEQYF
V: TRBV27; size: many; J: TRBJ2-5; D: TRBD2; DNA: TGTGCCTCAAGGGGGCTAGCGGGAGGGCAAGAGACCCAGTACTTC; CDR3: CASRGLAGGQETQYF
V: TRBV15; size: many; J: TRBJ2-5; D: TRBD2; DNA: TGTGCCACCAGCAAGTTTACGGGGGGGACCCAGTACTTC; CDR3: CATSKFTGGTQYF
V: TRBV6-4; size: many; J: TRBJ2-2; D: -; DNA: TGTGCCAGCGATAGGACCGGGGAGCTGTTTTTT; CDR3: CASDRTGELFF
V: TRBV5-1; size: many; J: TRBJ1-3; D: TRBD1; DNA: TGCGCCAGCAGCTTGAAGGGGACAGGGCCCACTGGAAACACCATATATTTT; CDR3: CASSLKGTGPTGNTIYF
V: TRBV11-2; size: many; J: TRBJ1-1; D: -; DNA: TGTGCCAGCAGCTTACGAGCGGGGTTGTGGTCGAACACTGAAGCTTTCTTT; CDR3: CASSLRAGLWSNTEAFF